One and the same sample provided the 2 T cell receptor beta chains below, sequenced in a study of blood T cell repertoires in COVID-19. The repertoire was sequenced with immunoSEQ multiplex PCR; TCRdb's copy has only in-frame clones and lacks some. The sample includes 450,000 to 500,000 clones, around 90% seen only once; the top ten take 0.7%. What was sequenced was PBMCs or T cells enriched from blood (not recorded which). The receptors shown here come from a woman between 18 and 29 years old who had recovered from COVID-19.

The V and J genes are TRBV5-1 and TRBJ2-2; TRBD2 agrees at 10 bases. V shed 0 bases, J shed 6 bases, and the junction held 5 bases outside the gene matches. Germline V gene data show CDR1 as SGHRS and CDR2 as YFSETQ. The CDR3 extends over 16 amino acids. The CDR3 sequence: CASSLVIAGGPGELFF. Here the CDR3 DNA reads TGCGCCAGCAGCTTGGTAATAGCGGGGGGACCCGGGGAGCTGTTTTTT.

In this sample, this clone turned up once. The V call is TRBV4-2, the J call TRBJ2-1, with TRBD2 matching over 10 bases. This CDR3 is 17 amino acids long. V was clipped by 1 base and J by 7 bases; unmatched bases: 10. Germline CDR1 and CDR2: LGHNA and YNFKEQ. CDR3 nucleotide sequence: TGTGCCAGCAGCCAAGGAAAGAGCGGGGGGGCGAGGAATGAGCAGTTCTTC. This gives the protein CASSQGKSGGARNEQFF.